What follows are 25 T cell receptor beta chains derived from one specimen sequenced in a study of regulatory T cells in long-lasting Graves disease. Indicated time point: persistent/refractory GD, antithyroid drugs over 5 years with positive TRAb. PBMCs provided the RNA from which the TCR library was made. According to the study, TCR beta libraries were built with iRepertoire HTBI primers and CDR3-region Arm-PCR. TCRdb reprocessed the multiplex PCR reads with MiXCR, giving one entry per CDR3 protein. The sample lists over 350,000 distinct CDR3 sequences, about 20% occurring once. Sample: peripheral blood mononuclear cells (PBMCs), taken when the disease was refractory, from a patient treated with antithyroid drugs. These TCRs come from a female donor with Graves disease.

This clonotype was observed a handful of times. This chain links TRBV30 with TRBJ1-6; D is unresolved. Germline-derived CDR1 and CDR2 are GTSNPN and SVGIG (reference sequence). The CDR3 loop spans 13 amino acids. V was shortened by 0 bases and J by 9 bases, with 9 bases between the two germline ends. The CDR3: CAWSVQDSSPLHF. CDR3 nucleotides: TGTGCCTGGAGTGTACAAGATTCTTCACCCCTCCACTTT.

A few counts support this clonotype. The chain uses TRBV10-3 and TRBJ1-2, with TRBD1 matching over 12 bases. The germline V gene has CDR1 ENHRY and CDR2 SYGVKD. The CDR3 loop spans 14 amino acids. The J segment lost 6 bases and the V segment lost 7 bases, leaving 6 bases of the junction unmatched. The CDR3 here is CAITRDRGLDGYTF. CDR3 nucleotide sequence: TGTGCCATCACTAGGGACAGGGGGCTGGATGGCTACACCTTC.

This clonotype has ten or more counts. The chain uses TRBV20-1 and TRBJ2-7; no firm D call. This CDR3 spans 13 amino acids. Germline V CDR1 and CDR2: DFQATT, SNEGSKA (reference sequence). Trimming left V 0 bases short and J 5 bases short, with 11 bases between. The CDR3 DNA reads TGCAGTGCTAGAGATCAGCTCGTTGACGAGCAGTACTTC. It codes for CSARDQLVDEQYF.

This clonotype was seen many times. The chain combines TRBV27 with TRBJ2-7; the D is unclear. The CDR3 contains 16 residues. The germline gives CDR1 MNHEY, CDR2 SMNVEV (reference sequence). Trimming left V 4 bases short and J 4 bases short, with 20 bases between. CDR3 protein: CASSSTGTISPYEQYF. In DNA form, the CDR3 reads TGTGCCAGCAGTTCCACGGGCACAATTTCACCTTACGAGCAGTACTTC.

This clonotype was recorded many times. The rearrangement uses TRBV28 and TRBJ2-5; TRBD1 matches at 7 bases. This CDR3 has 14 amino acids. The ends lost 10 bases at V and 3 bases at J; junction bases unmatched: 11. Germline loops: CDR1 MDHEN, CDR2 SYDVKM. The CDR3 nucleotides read TGTGCCACCGCCTTGACAGGGAAAAAAGAGACCCAGTACTTC. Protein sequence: CATALTGKKETQYF.

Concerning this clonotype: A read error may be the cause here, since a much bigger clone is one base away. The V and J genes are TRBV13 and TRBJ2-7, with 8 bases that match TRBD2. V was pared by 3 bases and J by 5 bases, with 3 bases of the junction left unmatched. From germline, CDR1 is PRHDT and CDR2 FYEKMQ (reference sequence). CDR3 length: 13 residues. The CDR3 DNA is TGTGCCAGCAGCTTGGGCGGGAGGCACGAGCAGTACTTC. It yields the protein CASSLGGRHEQYF.

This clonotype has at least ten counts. CDR3 in DNA: TGTGCCAGCGGCCGCGGGAACACTGAAGCTTTCTTT. Translating gives CASGRGNTEAFF. The chain couples TRBV28 to TRBJ1-1, with no clear D. The V end lost 8 bases, the J end lost 1 base, and 8 bases lay between the germline ends. Germline lookup yields CDR1 MDHEN and CDR2 SYDVKM. The CDR3 runs to 12 residues.

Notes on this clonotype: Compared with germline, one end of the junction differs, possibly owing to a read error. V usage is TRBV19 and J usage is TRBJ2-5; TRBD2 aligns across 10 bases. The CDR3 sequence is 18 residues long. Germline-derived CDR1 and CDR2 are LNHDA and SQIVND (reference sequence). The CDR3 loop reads CASSIPGTSVARKEAQYF. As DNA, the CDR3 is TGTGCCAGTAGTATTCCCGGGACTAGCGTCGCGCGTAAAGAGGCCCAGTACTTC.

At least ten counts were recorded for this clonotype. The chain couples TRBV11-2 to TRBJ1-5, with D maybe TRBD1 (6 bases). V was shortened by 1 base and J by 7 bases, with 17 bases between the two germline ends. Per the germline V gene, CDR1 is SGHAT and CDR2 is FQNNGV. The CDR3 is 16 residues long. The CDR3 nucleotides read TGTGCCAGCAGCTTAGGGTTCGGCAGGGGAGGACAGCCCCAGCATTTT. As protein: CASSLGFGRGGQPQHF.

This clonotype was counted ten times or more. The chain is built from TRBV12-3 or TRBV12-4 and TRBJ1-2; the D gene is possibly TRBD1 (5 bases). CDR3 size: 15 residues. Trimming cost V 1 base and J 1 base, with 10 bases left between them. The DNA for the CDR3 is TGTGCCAGCAGTTTAGTCGGGGGGATTAACTATGGCTACACCTTC. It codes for CASSLVGGINYGYTF.

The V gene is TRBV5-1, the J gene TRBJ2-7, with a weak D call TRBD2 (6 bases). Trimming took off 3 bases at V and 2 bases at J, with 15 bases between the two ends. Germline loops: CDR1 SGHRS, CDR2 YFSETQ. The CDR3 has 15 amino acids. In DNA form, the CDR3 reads TGCGCCAGCAGCTCCGCCGGGACGGGAGCCTACGAGCAGTACTTC. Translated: CASSSAGTGAYEQYF.

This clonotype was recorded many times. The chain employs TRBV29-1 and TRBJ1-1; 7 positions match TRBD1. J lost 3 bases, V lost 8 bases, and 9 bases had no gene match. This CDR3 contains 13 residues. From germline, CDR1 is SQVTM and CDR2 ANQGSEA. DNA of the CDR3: TGCAGCACATCCAGGGGGAGGGACACTGAAGCTTTCTTT. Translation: CSTSRGRDTEAFF.

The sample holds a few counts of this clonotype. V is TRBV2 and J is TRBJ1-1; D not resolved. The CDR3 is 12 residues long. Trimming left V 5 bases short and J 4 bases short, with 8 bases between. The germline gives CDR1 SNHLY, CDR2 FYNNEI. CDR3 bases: TGTGCCAGCAGTTATGATATCACTGAAGCTTTCTTT. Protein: CASSYDITEAFF.

CDR3 nucleotides: TGTGCCAGCCCCCCGCCAGGGTATTGTGATATTGGCAATCAGCCCCAGCATTTT. Encoded protein: CASPPPGYCDIGNQPQHF. The V gene is TRBV7-2, the J gene TRBJ1-5, with a possible D match to TRBD1 (5 bases). The CDR3 totals 18 residues. The germline CDR1 and CDR2 sequences are SGHTA and FQGNSA. V was pared by 8 bases and J by 2 bases, with 25 bases between.

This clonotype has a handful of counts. CDR3 residues: CASSVSFAGELFF. CDR3 nucleotide sequence: TGTGCCAGCAGCGTAAGTTTTGCCGGGGAGCTGTTTTTT. The chain carries TRBV9 and TRBJ2-2; D is undetermined. Germline V lookup: CDR1 SGDLS, CDR2 YYNGEE. There are 13 residues in the CDR3. V was pared by 1 base and J by 6 bases, with 7 bases between.

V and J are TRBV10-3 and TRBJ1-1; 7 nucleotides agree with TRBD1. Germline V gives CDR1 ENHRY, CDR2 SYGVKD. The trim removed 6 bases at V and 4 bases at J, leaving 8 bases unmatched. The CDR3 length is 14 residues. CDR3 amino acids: CAISRPDRATEAFF. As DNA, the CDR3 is TGTGCCATCAGCCGCCCCGACAGGGCCACTGAAGCTTTCTTT.

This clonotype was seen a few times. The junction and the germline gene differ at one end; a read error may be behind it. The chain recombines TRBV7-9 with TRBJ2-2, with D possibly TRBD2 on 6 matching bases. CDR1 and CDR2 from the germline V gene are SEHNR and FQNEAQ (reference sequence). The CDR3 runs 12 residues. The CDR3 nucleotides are TGCCTGACGGGAGCGAACACCGGGGAGCTGTTTTTT. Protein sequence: CLTGANTGELFF.

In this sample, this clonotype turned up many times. The CDR3 is CASSPAWDEETQYF. The CDR3 region has the DNA TGTGCCAGCAGTCCCGCCTGGGACGAAGAGACCCAGTACTTC. The chain employs TRBV27 and TRBJ2-5, with D perhaps assigned TRBD1 or TRBD2 (5 bases each). In germline, CDR1 is MNHEY, CDR2 SMNVEV (reference sequence). CDR3 length equals 14 residues. Trimming pared 5 bases from V and 3 bases from J, leaving 13 bases between.

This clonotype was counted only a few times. CDR3 in amino acids: CASSLSSRKGGQGKEGYTF. The CDR3 region has the DNA TGTGCCAGCAGCCTCAGTAGCAGGAAAGGGGGACAGGGTAAGGAAGGCTACACCTTC. This chain uses TRBV3-1 with TRBJ1-2; the match to TRBD1 covers 9 bases. J was trimmed by 8 bases and V by 4 bases; bases with no gene match: 23. The CDR3 contains 19 residues. The germline V gene encodes CDR1 LGHDT and CDR2 YNNKEL (reference sequence).

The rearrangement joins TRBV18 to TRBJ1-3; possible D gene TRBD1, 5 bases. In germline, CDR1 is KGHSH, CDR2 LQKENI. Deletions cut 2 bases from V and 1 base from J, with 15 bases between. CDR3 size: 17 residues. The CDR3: CASSPIAGTASGNTIYF. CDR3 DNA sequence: TGTGCCAGCTCACCAATCGCCGGGACGGCATCTGGAAACACCATATATTTT.

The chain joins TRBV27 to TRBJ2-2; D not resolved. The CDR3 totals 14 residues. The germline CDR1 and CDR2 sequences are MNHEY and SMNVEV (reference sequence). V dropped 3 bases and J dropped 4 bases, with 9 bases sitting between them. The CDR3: CASSFRVPTGELFF. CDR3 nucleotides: TGTGCCAGCAGTTTTAGAGTTCCCACCGGGGAGCTGTTTTTT.

The CDR3 sequence: CASSPQVAGGRITGELFF. CDR3 coding DNA: TGTGCCAGCAGCCCTCAGGTGGCGGGAGGGCGGATCACCGGGGAGCTGTTTTTT. The J gene is TRBJ2-2, the V gene TRBV9, with TRBD2 identical over 9 bases. The CDR3 consists of 18 residues. Trimming removed 4 bases from V and 4 bases from J; junction bases left unmatched: 14. CDR1 SGDLS and CDR2 YYNGEE come from the germline V gene.

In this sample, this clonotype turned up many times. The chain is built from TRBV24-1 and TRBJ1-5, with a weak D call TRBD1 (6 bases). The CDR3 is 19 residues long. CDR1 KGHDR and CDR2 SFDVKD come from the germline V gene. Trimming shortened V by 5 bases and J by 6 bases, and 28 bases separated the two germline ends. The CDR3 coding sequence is TGTGCCACCAGTGGTAAATCGGGACAAGAGCTTATGTGTCGTCAGCCCCAGCATTTT. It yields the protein CATSGKSGQELMCRQPQHF.

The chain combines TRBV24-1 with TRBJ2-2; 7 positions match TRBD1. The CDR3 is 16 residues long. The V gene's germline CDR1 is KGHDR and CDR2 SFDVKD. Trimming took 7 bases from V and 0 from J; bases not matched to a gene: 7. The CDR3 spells CATSITGVANTGELFF. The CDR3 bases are TGTGCCACCAGCATTACAGGGGTAGCGAACACCGGGGAGCTGTTTTTT.

CDR3 DNA: TGTGCCAGCAGTCCGACTACTAGGGGGGAGCTGTTTTTT. Translated: CASSPTTRGELFF. The chain carries TRBV7-9 and TRBJ2-2; the D gene is possibly TRBD2 (5 bases). The CDR3 spans 13 residues. Per germline, CDR1 SEHNR and CDR2 FQNEAQ (reference sequence). Trimming took 6 bases from V and 8 from J, leaving 13 bases between them.